The 24 T cell receptor beta chains below come from one sample, sequenced in a study of breast tumors, draining lymph nodes, adjacent tissues. Samples came from axillary lymph nodes draining the breast cancer. TCRdb analysed the multiplex PCR reads with MiXCR anew, one entry per CDR3 protein. The data contain approximately 150,000 distinct CDR3 sequences, 25% to 40% of them seen just once; the ten biggest clones take up more than 3.5%. The specimen was axillary lymph node tissue. These TCRs come from a female donor with breast cancer. Some clones in this sample may be carry-over from other donors' samples.

This clonotype was picked up many times. This chain joins TRBV4-1 and TRBJ2-2; 7 nucleotides match TRBD2. CDR1 MGHRA and CDR2 YSYEKL come from the germline V gene. J was trimmed by 6 bases and V by 1 base; bases with no gene match: 5. This CDR3 is 15 amino acids long. The CDR3 DNA reads TGCGCCAGCAGCCAAGCAGGGAGGGAAGCCGGGGAGCTGTTTTTT. It translates to CASSQAGREAGELFF.

This clonotype was found many times. The rearrangement joins TRBV5-6 to TRBJ2-5, with 7 bases fitting TRBD1. Germline V lookup: CDR1 SGHDT, CDR2 YYEEEE. The junction had 6 bases not matched to a gene; V was cut back by 0 bases and J by 1 base. This CDR3 has 16 residues. This CDR3 reads CASSLELNRGQETQYF. CDR3 coding DNA: TGTGCCAGCAGCTTGGAGCTGAACAGGGGCCAAGAGACCCAGTACTTC.

The chain recombines TRBV18 with TRBJ1-4; 8 bases agree with TRBD1. Germline CDR1 is KGHSH and CDR2 is LQKENI. After removal of 1 base from V and 7 bases from J, the junction contained 11 bases not matched to a gene. The CDR3 consists of 17 residues. Here the CDR3 DNA reads TGTGCCAGCTCACCACTCTCAGGGGGCGTGAAGGGTGAAAAACTGTTTTTT. Translating it yields CASSPLSGGVKGEKLFF.

This clonotype came up many times. This chain connects TRBV4-2 to TRBJ2-6; D unresolved. V lost 2 bases and J 0 bases, leaving 11 bases between the germline ends. Germline CDR1 LGHNA, CDR2 YNFKEQ. This CDR3 spans 17 amino acids. The CDR3 is CASSQLTSASGANVLTF. The CDR3 DNA reads TGTGCCAGCAGCCAACTTACAAGTGCCTCTGGGGCCAACGTCCTGACTTTC.

This clonotype was observed at least ten times. This chain connects TRBV12-3 or TRBV12-4 to TRBJ1-1; D unclear. V dropped 1 base and J dropped 0 bases, with 9 bases sitting between them. The CDR3 contains 15 residues. The CDR3 spells CASSLGIPVNTEAFF. The CDR3 bases are TGTGCCAGCAGTTTAGGCATTCCGGTGAACACTGAAGCTTTCTTT.

Remarks on this clonotype: This may be a read error, as it is one base from a much larger clone. The genes are TRBV7-9 and TRBJ2-3; no firm D call. The CDR3 covers 12 residues. Germline assignment: CDR1 SEHNR and CDR2 FQNEAQ (reference sequence). V lost 8 bases and J lost 2, with 8 bases in between. The CDR3, as DNA: TGTGCCAGCGGCGCGAACACAGATACGCAGTATTTT. This codes for CASGANTDTQYF.

CDR3 loop: CASSPPGSNQPQHF. CDR3 bases: TGTGCCAGCAGTCCCCCCGGGAGCAATCAGCCCCAGCATTTT. The chain employs TRBV28 and TRBJ1-5; D remains unclear. Germline CDR1 and CDR2: MDHEN and SYDVKM. The length of the CDR3 is 14 residues. The V and J ends lost 5 bases and 1 base respectively, with 9 bases between them.

This rearrangement joins TRBV7-9 to TRBJ2-5; D possibly corresponds to TRBD2 (6 bases). The germline CDR1 and CDR2 sequences are SEHNR and FQNEAQ (reference sequence). CDR3 size: 16 residues. V lost 5 bases, J lost 5 bases, and 21 bases lay in between. The CDR3 bases are TGTGCCAGCAGCGGAGGGAATCGATGTATTTGGGAGACCCAGTACTTC. Protein: CASSGGNRCIWETQYF.

This clonotype has a count of ten or more. The chain carries TRBV5-5 and TRBJ2-2, with D unresolved. V was shortened by 4 bases and J by 1 base, with 8 bases between the two germline ends. The CDR3 length is 14 residues. Germline V lookup: CDR1 SGHKS, CDR2 YYEKEE (reference sequence). CDR3 sequence: CASSRTVNTGELFF. The CDR3 DNA reads TGTGCCAGCAGCCGGACGGTGAACACCGGGGAGCTGTTTTTT.

This clonotype was recorded many times. The rearrangement links TRBV19 to TRBJ2-2; D tentatively reads TRBD1 or TRBD2 (6 bases each). The CDR3 is 14 residues long. Germline V CDR1 and CDR2: LNHDA, SQIVND (reference sequence). The V and J ends lost 9 bases and 5 bases respectively, with 16 bases between them. The CDR3 sequence: CASQTGTWTGELFF. The CDR3 DNA sequence: TGTGCCAGCCAAACAGGGACTTGGACCGGGGAGCTGTTTTTT. Filled out from reference TRBV19 and TRBJ2-2, the complete variable domain reads DGGITQSPKYLFRKEGQNVTLSCEQNLNHDAMYWYRQDPGQGLRLIYYSQIVNDFQKGDIAEGYSVSREKKESFPLTVTSAQKNPTAFYLCASQTGTWTGELFFGEGSRLTVL.

V gene TRBV11-2 combines with J gene TRBJ2-5; 8 bases match TRBD1. The germline CDR1 and CDR2 sequences are SGHAT and FQNNGV. J was trimmed by 4 bases and V by 6 bases; bases with no gene match: 13. CDR3 length: 16 amino acids. The CDR3 here is CASSHGQGVWIETQYF. DNA for the CDR3: TGTGCCAGCAGTCACGGACAGGGTGTTTGGATAGAGACCCAGTACTTC.

Remarks on this clonotype: A much larger clone sits a single nucleotide away, making a read error possible. This chain joins TRBV11-2 and TRBJ2-7, with TRBD1 identical over 7 bases. The junction had 10 bases not matched to a gene; V was cut back by 5 bases and J by 6 bases. The CDR3 contains 14 residues. Germline CDR1 and CDR2: SGHAT and FQNNGV. The CDR3 DNA reads TGTGCCAGCAGCACCGGGACAGTGGCATCCGAGCAGTACTTC. It codes for CASSTGTVASEQYF.

This clonotype was observed many times. This sequence joins TRBV5-1 and TRBJ2-1; no clear D gene. The V end was cut by 3 bases, the J end by 9 bases, with 13 bases between. In germline, CDR1 is SGHRS, CDR2 YFSETQ. The CDR3 runs 13 residues. Here the CDR3 DNA reads TGCGCCAGCAGCTCATTAGCTAACGGTGAGCAGTTCTTC. This encodes CASSSLANGEQFF.

This clonotype came up many times. V gene TRBV9 combines with J gene TRBJ2-1; 8 positions match TRBD1. The CDR3 runs to 15 residues. After removal of 0 bases from V and 5 bases from J, the junction contained 4 bases not matched to a gene. Germline V gene sequence: CDR1 SGDLS, CDR2 YYNGEE. The chain's CDR3 is CASSVGGTGHNEQFF. The CDR3 DNA reads as TGTGCCAGCAGCGTAGGAGGGACAGGACACAATGAGCAGTTCTTC.

This clonotype has just one count. The J gene is TRBJ2-7, the V gene TRBV19; 7 bases agree with TRBD1. J gave up 0 bases and V 5 bases, and 13 bases lay outside the gene matches. CDR3 length: 17 amino acids. CDR1 LNHDA and CDR2 SQIVND come from the germline V gene (reference sequence). Written as DNA, the CDR3 is TGTGCCAGTAGTCTCCGCCGGGACAGAGGCCTCTCCTACGAGCAGTACTTC. Protein sequence: CASSLRRDRGLSYEQYF.

Many counts were recorded for this clonotype. The rearrangement uses TRBV6-1 and TRBJ1-2; a possible D gene is TRBD1 (5 bases). Trimming stripped 8 bases from V and 6 bases from J, with 16 bases between. The CDR3 consists of 13 residues. CDR1 and CDR2 (germline): MNHNS, SASEGT. CDR3 region: CASGPRQINGYTF. The CDR3 nucleotides read TGTGCCAGCGGCCCCCGACAGATTAATGGCTACACCTTC.

This clonotype occurred many times. This sequence joins TRBV6-1 and TRBJ1-5; D call uncertain. The germline V gene has CDR1 MNHNS and CDR2 SASEGT. Trimming pared 3 bases from V and 3 bases from J, leaving 9 bases between. The CDR3 totals 14 residues. In nucleotides, the CDR3 is TGTGCCAGCAGTGACTCAGCGTTCAATCAGCCCCAGCATTTT. Amino acid sequence: CASSDSAFNQPQHF.

The chain has TRBV12-3 or TRBV12-4 and TRBJ1-2; D is undetermined. V lost 7 bases and J lost 3, with 15 bases in between. There are 14 residues in the CDR3. The CDR3 loop reads CASKVNTGYYGYTF. The CDR3 coding sequence is TGTGCCAGCAAAGTCAACACCGGGTACTATGGCTACACCTTC.

Of note for this clonotype: Just one base apart from a much larger clone, this may be a read error. CDR3 DNA: TGTGCCAGCAGCGCCTGGGACAGGTCGGACCACCGCTACACCTTC. It yields the protein CASSAWDRSDHRYTF. The chain recombines TRBV7-9 with TRBJ1-2; 8 bases are a match to TRBD1. Trimming took 5 bases from V and 9 from J; bases not matched to a gene: 14. The CDR3 is made up of 15 amino acids. The germline V gene has CDR1 SEHNR and CDR2 FQNEAQ (reference sequence).

This rearrangement joins TRBV27 to TRBJ2-1, with D hard to call. The CDR3 is 13 residues long. V was pared by 6 bases and J by 1 base, with 7 bases between. CDR1 is MNHEY and CDR2 is SMNVEV in the germline V gene (reference sequence). CDR3 DNA sequence: TGTGCCAGCAGGCGGATTTCCTACAATGAGCAGTTCTTC. Translation gives CASRRISYNEQFF.

The gene calls are TRBV7-9 and TRBJ2-5; 14 bases are a match to TRBD2. J gave up 4 bases and V 4 bases, and 8 bases lay outside the gene matches. CDR1 and CDR2 from the germline V gene are SEHNR and FQNEAQ (reference sequence). CDR3 size: 17 residues. In DNA form, the CDR3 reads TGTGCCAGCAGCTCAAAACAGGGGACTAGCGGGAGAGAGACCCAGTACTTC. It specifies CASSSKQGTSGRETQYF.

In regard to this clonotype: Its ends do not fully match the called genes, so a read error is possible. The V and J genes are TRBV5-1 and TRBJ1-5; 9 bases are a match to TRBD1. The germline V gene encodes CDR1 SGHRS and CDR2 YFSETQ. This CDR3 is built from 14 residues. This CDR3 reads CTSGRQGGYQPQHF. Written as DNA, the CDR3 is TGTACCAGCGGACGACAGGGGGGCTATCAGCCTCAGCATTTT. Full variable domain (missing parts from reference TRBV5-1 and TRBJ1-5): KAGVTQTPRYLIKTRGQQVTLSCSPISGHRSVSWYQQTPGQGLQFLFEYFSETQRNKGNFPGRFSGRQFSNSRSEMNVSTLELGDSALYLCTSGRQGGYQPQHFGDGTRLSIL.

This clonotype was seen at least ten times. The chain has TRBV7-9 and TRBJ1-6; 7 bases are a match to TRBD1. J gave up 10 bases and V 4 bases, and 7 bases lay outside the gene matches. This CDR3 is built from 14 residues. Germline V gene sequence: CDR1 SEHNR, CDR2 FQNEAQ (reference sequence). The CDR3 spells CASSSTGDGSPLHF. The CDR3 region has the DNA TGTGCCAGCAGCTCCACAGGGGACGGCTCACCCCTCCACTTT.

With respect to this clonotype: This clone may be a read error of a much larger clone one base away. The V and J genes are TRBV7-3 and TRBJ2-1; TRBD2 matches at 12 bases. Germline V gene lookup returns CDR1 SGHTA and CDR2 FQGTGA. The trim removed 4 bases at V and 7 bases at J, leaving 8 bases unmatched. CDR3 length: 16 residues. CDR3 sequence: CASSSGLAGGGNEQFF. The CDR3 DNA follows: TGTGCCAGCAGCTCCGGTCTAGCGGGGGGGGGGAATGAGCAGTTCTTC.